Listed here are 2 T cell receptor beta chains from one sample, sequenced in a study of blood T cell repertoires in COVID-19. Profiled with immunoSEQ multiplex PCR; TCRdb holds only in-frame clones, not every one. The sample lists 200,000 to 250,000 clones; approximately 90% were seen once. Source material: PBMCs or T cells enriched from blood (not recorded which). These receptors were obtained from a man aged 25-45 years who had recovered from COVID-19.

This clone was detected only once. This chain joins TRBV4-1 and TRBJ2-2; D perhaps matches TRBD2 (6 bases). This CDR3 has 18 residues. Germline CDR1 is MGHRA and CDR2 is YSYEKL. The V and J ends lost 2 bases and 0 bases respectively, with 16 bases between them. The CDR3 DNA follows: TGCGCCAGCAGCCAAAGGACTGGGGGGTTACCGAACACCGGGGAGCTGTTTTTT. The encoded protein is CASSQRTGGLPNTGELFF.

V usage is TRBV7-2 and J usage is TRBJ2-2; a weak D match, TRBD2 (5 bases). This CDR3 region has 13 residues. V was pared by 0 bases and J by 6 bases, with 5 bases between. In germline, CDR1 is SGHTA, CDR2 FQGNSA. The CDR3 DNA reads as TGTGCCAGCAGCTTAGCCGGGGCCGGGGAGCTGTTTTTT. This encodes CASSLAGAGELFF.